This T cell receptor beta chain was found in a study of OX40 agonist ivuxolimab in advanced cancers. The method was immunoSEQ multiplex PCR; TCRdb's version includes in-frame clones alone and lacks a portion of them. The repertoire holds about 83,000 clones, with about 85% as singletons. The CDR3 loop spans 17 amino acids. Trimming stripped 2 bases from V and 1 base from J, with 17 bases between. Germline V gene sequence: CDR1 SGHDT, CDR2 YYEEEE. The source was CD4+ or CD8+ T cells sorted from blood, collected in a trial of the OX40 agonist ivuxolimab. The gene calls are TRBV5-6 and TRBJ2-3, with a possible D match to TRBD1 (6 bases). This receptor was taken from an adult with an advanced solid tumor such as melanoma, head and neck, liver or kidney cancer. The CDR3 spells CASSLNGQIVGTDTQYF. CDR3 nucleotides: TGTGCCAGCAGCTTAAACGGACAGATAGTGGGCACAGATACGCAGTATTTT.